This TCR beta chain stems from a study of blood T cells in healthy people across ages. Study-level background: For every two T cells, template switching captured about one barcoded beta molecule.

For the second PCR, which ran for about 7 to 11 cycles, a sample-barcoded 5' primer and a J-beta primer mix were used. TCRdb re-called the 5' RACE reads with MiXCR, one entry per CDR3 protein. The profile shows roughly 700,000 distinct CDR3 sequences, 25% of them singletons. From germline, CDR1 is SNHLY and CDR2 FYNNEI. This CDR3 has 12 amino acids. Trimming pared 2 bases from V and 8 bases from J, leaving 9 bases between. Approximately 10 milliliters was the volume of peripheral blood drawn from each donor. This clonotype was counted a few times. Its matching antigen is unknown. Study conclusions and caveats: The percentage of naive T cells correlated strongly with TCR beta diversity.

The same sample was also used in a study of T cells of mothers and their children. From that paper: Samples came from three healthy Caucasian mothers and their six children.

The sample taken for sequencing was blood. The chain employs TRBV2 and TRBJ1-2; D gene unclear. The receptor's source is a boy between 10 and 17 years old in good health. The chain's CDR3 is CASSEQSGGYTF. The CDR3 coding sequence is TGTGCCAGCAGTGAACAATCGGGGGGCTACACCTTC.